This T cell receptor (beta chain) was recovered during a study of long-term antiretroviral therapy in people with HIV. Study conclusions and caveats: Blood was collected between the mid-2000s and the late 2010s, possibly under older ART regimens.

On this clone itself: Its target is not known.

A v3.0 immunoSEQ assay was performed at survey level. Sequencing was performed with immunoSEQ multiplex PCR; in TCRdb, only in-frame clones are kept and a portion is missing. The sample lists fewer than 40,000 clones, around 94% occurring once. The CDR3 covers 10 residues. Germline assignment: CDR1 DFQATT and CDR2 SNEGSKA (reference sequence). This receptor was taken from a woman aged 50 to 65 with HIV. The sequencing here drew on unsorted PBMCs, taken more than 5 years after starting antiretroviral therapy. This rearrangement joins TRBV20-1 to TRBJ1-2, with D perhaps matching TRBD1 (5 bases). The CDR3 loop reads CTLPGGGYTF. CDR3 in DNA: TGCACCTTGCCCGGGGGGGGCTACACCTTC.